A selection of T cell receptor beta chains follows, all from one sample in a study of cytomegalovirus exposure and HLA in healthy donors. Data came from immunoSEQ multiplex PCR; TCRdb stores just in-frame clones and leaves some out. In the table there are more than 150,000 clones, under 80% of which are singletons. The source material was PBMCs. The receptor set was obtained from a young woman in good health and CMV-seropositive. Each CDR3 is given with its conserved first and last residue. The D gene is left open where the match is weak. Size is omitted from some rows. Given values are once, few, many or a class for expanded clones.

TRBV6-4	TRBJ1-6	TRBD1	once	TGTGCCAGCAGTGACGGGACAGGGGGCTCACCCCTCCACTTT	CASSDGTGGSPLHF
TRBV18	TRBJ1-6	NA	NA	TGTGCCAGCTCACCTGGGGGCGCGGATTCACCCCTCCACTTT	CASSPGGADSPLHF
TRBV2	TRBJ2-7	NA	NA	TGTGCCAGCAGTGTTTACGGGGTTACCTACGAGCAGTACTTC	CASSVYGVTYEQYF
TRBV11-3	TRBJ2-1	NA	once	TGTGCCAGCAGCCCCCTCAGAGGCGGTGAGCAGTTCTTC	CASSPLRGGEQFF
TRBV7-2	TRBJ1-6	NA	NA	TGTGCCAGCAAGGAGGACTCTGGTTTAAATTCACCCCTCCACTTT	CASKEDSGLNSPLHF
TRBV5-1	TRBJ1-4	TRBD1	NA	TGCGCCGGCAGCCTGACAGGGCTTAAAGAAAAACTGTTTTTT	CAGSLTGLKEKLFF
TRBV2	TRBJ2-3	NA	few	TGTGCCAGCAGTTCGTTGGGTAGGGGCCCAGATACGCAGTATTTT	CASSSLGRGPDTQYF
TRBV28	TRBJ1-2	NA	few	TGTGCCAGCAGTTACAGGGACTATGGCTACACCTTC	CASSYRDYGYTF
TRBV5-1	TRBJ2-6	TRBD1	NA	TGCGCCAGCAGCCGAGGGACAGGAGGGGCTGGGGCCAACGTCCTGACTTTC	CASSRGTGGAGANVLTF
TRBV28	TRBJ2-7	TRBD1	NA	TGTGCCAGCAGTTTATGGGACAGGGTGTCCCACGAGCAGTACTTC	CASSLWDRVSHEQYF
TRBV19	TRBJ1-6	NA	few	TGTGCCAGTAGTATTTCCGCAGCGGCTTCACCCCTCCACTTT	CASSISAAASPLHF
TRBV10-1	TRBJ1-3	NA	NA	TGCGCCAGCAGTGAACAGGGAGAAAACACCATATATTTT	CASSEQGENTIYF
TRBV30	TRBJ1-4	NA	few	TGTGCCTGGAGTGTGGGGGGGTTAGGTGAAAAACTGTTTTTT	CAWSVGGLGEKLFF
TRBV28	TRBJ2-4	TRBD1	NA	TGTGCCAGCAGCCAACAGGGGACCAAAAACATTCAGTACTTC	CASSQQGTKNIQYF
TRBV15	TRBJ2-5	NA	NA	TGTGCCACCAGCAGGACAGGTGATCGAAAGACCCAGTACTTC	CATSRTGDRKTQYF
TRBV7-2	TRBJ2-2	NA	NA	TGTGCCAGCAGCTTAACAGGGATGGACGGGGAGCTGTTTTTT	CASSLTGMDGELFF
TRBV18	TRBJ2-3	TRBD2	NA	TGTGCCAGCTCACTGGCGGGGGGGCCGGGAGATACGCAGTATTTT	CASSLAGGPGDTQYF
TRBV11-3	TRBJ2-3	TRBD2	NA	TGTGCCAGCAGCTCGTGGACTAGCGCCGCAGATACGCAGTATTTT	CASSSWTSAADTQYF
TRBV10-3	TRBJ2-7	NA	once	TGTGCCATCAGGATACCGAGCCGCGGGGGCGGGTACGAGCAGTACTTC	CAIRIPSRGGGYEQYF
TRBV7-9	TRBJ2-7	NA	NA	TGTGCCAGCAGCTCCTTACGGGGCTACGAGCAGTACTTC	CASSSLRGYEQYF
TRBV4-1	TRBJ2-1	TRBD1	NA	TGCGCCAGCAGCCAATGGACAGGCCAGACCGCGGACAATGAGCAGTTCTTC	CASSQWTGQTADNEQFF
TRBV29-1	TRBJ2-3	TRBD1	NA	TGCAGCCCCAGGGGGCCCGCCGGCACAGATACGCAGTATTTT	CSPRGPAGTDTQYF
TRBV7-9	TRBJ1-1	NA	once	TGTGCCAGCAGCGACCCCCGTGGAGGGGTTGAAGCTTTCTTT	CASSDPRGGVEAFF
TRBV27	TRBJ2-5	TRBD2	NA	TGTGCCAGCAGTTTAAGGGGACTAGCGGGGGGGGACGTCGGGGCCCAGTACTTC	CASSLRGLAGGDVGAQYF
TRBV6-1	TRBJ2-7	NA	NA	TGTGCCAGCGACCCCCGGGACACCCTCTACGAGCAGTACTTC	CASDPRDTLYEQYF
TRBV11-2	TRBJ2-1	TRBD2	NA	TGTGCCAGCAGCTTAGAACTAGCGGGGGGAAAAGAGCAGTTCTTC	CASSLELAGGKEQFF
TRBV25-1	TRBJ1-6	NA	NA	TGTGCCAGCAGTCTGCGAGAGGGAGGGTCACCCCTCCACTTT	CASSLREGGSPLHF
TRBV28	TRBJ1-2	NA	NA	TGTGCCAGCGGGGGCACAAACTATGGCTACACCTTC	CASGGTNYGYTF
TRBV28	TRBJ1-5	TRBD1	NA	TGTGCCAGCAGACCCGGGACAGGTTCGGGGTGGCCCCAGCATTTT	CASRPGTGSGWPQHF
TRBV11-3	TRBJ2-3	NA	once	TGTGCCAGCAGCGCAACTAGAAAAGATACGCAGTATTTT	CASSATRKDTQYF
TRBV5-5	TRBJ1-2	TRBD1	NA	TGTGCCAGTAGCCGACAGAGGACAGGAAACTTATATGGCTACACCTTC	CASSRQRTGNLYGYTF
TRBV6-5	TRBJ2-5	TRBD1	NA	TGTGCCAGCAGTTACTCGTCTTTTGGGGACAGGGGGGCCCAGTACTTC	CASSYSSFGDRGAQYF
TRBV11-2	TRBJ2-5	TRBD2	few	TGTGCCAGCAGCCCTCGGGGAGCGGGGTGGGAGACCCAGTACTTC	CASSPRGAGWETQYF
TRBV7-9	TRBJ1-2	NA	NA	TGTGCCAGCAGCTTTGGCCTCCCCGGACGCGGGCTCGCTGGCTACACCTTC	CASSFGLPGRGLAGYTF
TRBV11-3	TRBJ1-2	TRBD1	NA	TGTGCCAGCAGCTTAGGGGACAGGGGCTATGGCTACACCTTC	CASSLGDRGYGYTF
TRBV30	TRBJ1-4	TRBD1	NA	TGTGCCTGGAGTGTAAAACAGGGGCTTGGAAATGAAAAACTGTTTTTT	CAWSVKQGLGNEKLFF
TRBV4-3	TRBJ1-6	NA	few	TGCGCCAGCAGCCAAGATGGGCAGGGAGGGGGTTCACCCCTCCACTTT	CASSQDGQGGGSPLHF
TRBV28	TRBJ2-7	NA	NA	TGTGCCAGCAGTTCCCCGTCTGCGGGGTACTACGAGCAGTACTTC	CASSSPSAGYYEQYF
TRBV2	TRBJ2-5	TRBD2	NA	TGTGCCAGCAGTGCTGGACTAGCCCAGTACTTC	CASSAGLAQYF
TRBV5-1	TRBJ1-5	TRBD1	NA	TGCGCCAGCAGCTTGCTCGACGGGGACAGAAGCCTTAGCAATCAGCCCCAGCATTTT	CASSLLDGDRSLSNQPQHF
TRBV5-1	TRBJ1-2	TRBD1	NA	TGCGCCAGCAGCGAAGATCGTGGCAGGGGGCAAGCTGGCTACACCTTC	CASSEDRGRGQAGYTF
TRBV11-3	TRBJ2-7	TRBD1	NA	TGTGCCAGCAGCTTGATGGGGGGCAGGGGGCGTTACGAGCAGTACTTC	CASSLMGGRGRYEQYF
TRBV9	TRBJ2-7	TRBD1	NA	TGTGCCAGCAGCGTAGACTCCAGGGGGACCTTGGAGCAGTACTTC	CASSVDSRGTLEQYF
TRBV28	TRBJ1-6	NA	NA	TGTGCCAGCAGTCCAATGGACGGGGGGACCCTCTATAATTCACCCCTCCACTTT	CASSPMDGGTLYNSPLHF
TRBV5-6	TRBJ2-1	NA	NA	TGTGCCAGCAGCCAGGGGTATGAGCAGTTCTTC	CASSQGYEQFF
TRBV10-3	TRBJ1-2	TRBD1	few	TGTGCCATCAATTCCGGGACAGGGTACGGCTACACCTTC	CAINSGTGYGYTF
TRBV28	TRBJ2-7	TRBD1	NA	TGTGCCAGCAGTTTAGTGGGACAGGGGGGAGTAGACTACGAGCAGTACTTC	CASSLVGQGGVDYEQYF
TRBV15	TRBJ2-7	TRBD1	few	TGTGCCACCAGCAAATCCGGGACAGGGGACTACGAGCAGTACTTC	CATSKSGTGDYEQYF
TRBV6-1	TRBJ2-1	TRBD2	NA	TGTGCCAGCACCGCCGGGGGGAGCTCCTACAATGAGCAGTTCTTC	CASTAGGSSYNEQFF